This TCR beta chain came from a study of a mutant IDH1 vaccine in newly diagnosed glioma. Study-wide context: Investigators started vaccination 4-6 weeks after radiotherapy alone, or with temozolomide cycles. Before enrollment, patients got radiotherapy alone, temozolomide alone, or mostly the combination. Week 35 was assigned to visit V12, and week 47 was assigned to visit V13.

This clone was counted only a few times. No antigen is known for it. Described time point: week 35, safety follow-up. A 20-mer mutant IDH1 peptide at 300 ug was injected subcutaneously with topical imiquimod. Eight vaccinations went to patients in weeks 1, 3, 5, 7, 11, 15, 19, 23. The data were produced by immunoSEQ multiplex PCR, yet TCRdb's version contains in-frame clones alone and is incomplete. The sample lists some 63,000 clones, 60% to 75% seen once, with roughly 4.7% in the top ten. The specimen was PBMCs, collected from a glioma patient whose treatment included an IDH1 peptide vaccine. This clonotype originated in a man in his forties or fifties with glioma.

The CDR3 DNA is TGCAGCGTAAAAGAGAGGGGCACTGAAGCTTTCTTT. Translation gives CSVKERGTEAFF. The chain links TRBV29-1 to TRBJ1-1; possible D gene TRBD1, 5 bases. CDR3 length: 12 amino acids. V was shortened by 6 bases and J by 4 bases, with 12 bases between the two germline ends. Germline assignment: CDR1 SQVTM and CDR2 ANQGSEA.